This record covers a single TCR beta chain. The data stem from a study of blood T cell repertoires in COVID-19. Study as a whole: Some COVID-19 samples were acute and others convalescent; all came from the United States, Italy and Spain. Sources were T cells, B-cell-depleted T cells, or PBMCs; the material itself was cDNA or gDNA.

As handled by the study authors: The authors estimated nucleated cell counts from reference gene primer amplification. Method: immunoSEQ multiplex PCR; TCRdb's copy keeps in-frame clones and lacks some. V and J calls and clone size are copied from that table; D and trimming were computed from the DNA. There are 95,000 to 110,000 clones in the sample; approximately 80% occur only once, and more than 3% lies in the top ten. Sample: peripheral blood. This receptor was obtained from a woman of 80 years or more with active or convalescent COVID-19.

CDR3 nucleotide sequence: TGTGCCAGCAGTTACGGGGGAATCTACGAGCAGTACTTC. It codes for CASSYGGIYEQYF. This sequence joins TRBV27 and TRBJ2-7, with TRBD2 as a possible D gene (6 bases). Germline V gene lookup returns CDR1 MNHEY and CDR2 SMNVEV (reference sequence). This CDR3 is 13 amino acids long. V lost 4 bases and J 3 bases, leaving 10 bases between the germline ends.